Given below is one TCR beta chain in context. Its binding antigen is unknown. The input lacks base qualities; no much larger clone sits a single base away. Library generation was performed with 5' RACE. Two rounds of PCR with Phusion High-Fidelity polymerase amplified TCRbeta, with sample-specific barcodes added in the primers. Template-switch cDNA synthesis with SMARTScribe reverse transcriptase and a TRBC-specific primer was used to generate TCRbeta libraries. After barcoding, samples were pooled and then prepared using the NEBNext Ultra DNA Library Prep Kit for Illumina. Sequencing of the libraries took place on an Illumina MiSeq using the MiSeq reagent kit v2, 300 cycles. The authors' pipeline ran thus. Jemultiplexer was used to demultiplex reads by barcode, and MiTCR with default parameters handled the alignment. Non-functional sequences were filtered out with VDJtools, and clonotypes were defined by amino acid sequence, with frequencies based on assigned sequence reads. In the clonal space homeostasis analysis, clonotypes were binned by frequency as over-represented (0.05-1), large, medium and small. The public reads were run again by TCRdb, first through fastp at Q25 and then through MiXCR, and only productive beta chains were kept. All rows with the same CDR3 protein become a single entry with the most common DNA and genes. V and J calls and clone size were set by TCRdb, not the authors. The table for this sample lists a few hundred distinct CDR3 sequences; 30% to 45% of them were counted only once. The ten most abundant clones make up approximately 40% of the sample.

The cysteine opens and the phenylalanine closes a CDR3 of 16 amino acids. The sequence is cut down to CDR3 DNA, 48 bases in frame from base 1. V loses 0 bases, J loses 2 bases, and the germline ends lie 8 bases apart. CDR1 and CDR2, per the germline V gene, are SGHVS and FNYEAQ. The time point label here, explained by the study, means: healthy control second sampling, 21 days after first. MAIT cells were defined as Valpha7.2+ CD161+ T cells and were identified and sorted by flow cytometry. The healthy adult controls were either laboratory volunteers or leukocyte cones from the national blood and transplant service. For RNA extraction, between roughly 5,000 and 11,000 MAIT cells per sample were sorted directly into RNAqueous-Micro lysis buffer. Unchallenged healthy controls were sampled twice, approximately 3 weeks apart, as a control for MAIT repertoire stability. Lymphoprep gradient centrifugation was used to isolate peripheral blood mononuclear cells from both the blood samples and the leukocyte cones. Cells were sorted on either a BD FACSAria Fusion or a BD FACSAria III sorter.

The data were taken from a study of MAIT cells during Salmonella Paratyphi A infection (TCRdb year 2017). The paper as a whole reports these results and caveats: Diagnosed volunteers showed more expansion or contraction among top five MAIT clonotypes than healthy controls (around 0.52 versus 0.13), suggesting infection-driven repertoire reshaping. Although the availability of volunteer samples limited sample sizes, the sizes were judged adequate for detecting differences between groups. MAIT cell TRBV usage was oligoclonal with a preference for TRBV20 and TRBV6, and infection did not appear to change this usage.

The rearrangement combines TRBV7-6 with TRBJ2-6; the D call could be TRBD1 or TRBD2, with each sharing 5 bases. The source of this sequence is an adult in good health. The sequenced sample was MAIT cells from PBMCs. The CDR3 region has the sequence CASSLAEGTGANVLTF. The nucleotide sequence reads TGTGCCAGCAGCTTAGCTGAGGGGACTGGGGCCAACGTCCTGACTTTC.